This T cell receptor (beta chain) was identified in a study of post-analysis software for immune sequencing data. General observations from the study: TRBV5-6, TRBV5-1 and TRBV20-1 belonged to a set of a few TRBV segments that were more frequent in patients than controls.

Unique molecular identifiers were built into the TCR beta cDNA libraries. MiXCR was run by TCRdb on the PCR reads, yielding one entry per CDR3 protein. The sample carries some 890,000 distinct CDR3 sequences, roughly 50% recorded once. On this clonotype: Its antigen remains unidentified.

V was pared by 3 bases and J by 0 bases, with 12 bases between. The CDR3 contains 16 residues. Germline V gene sequence: CDR1 SGHRS, CDR2 YFSETQ. This chain connects TRBV5-1 to TRBJ1-4; D unresolved. Sequencing was performed on blood. The TCR was taken from a girl between 5 and 17 years old with multiple sclerosis. CDR3 in DNA: TGCGCCAGCAGCTGGCTGACGGGCCCAACTAATGAAAAACTGTTTTTT. Translating gives CASSWLTGPTNEKLFF.